These 27 T cell receptor beta chains originate from one sample sequenced in a study of blood T cell repertoires in COVID-19. The assay was immunoSEQ multiplex PCR, and TCRdb's table has in-frame clones only and misses some. This sample has some 170,000 clones, with under 95% found just once. The sample consisted of peripheral blood. These receptors all stem from a man aged 60-69 years with active or convalescent COVID-19.

The chain joins TRBV4-1 to TRBJ1-5; 7 bases agree with TRBD1. Germline V gives CDR1 MGHRA, CDR2 YSYEKL. This CDR3 is 15 amino acids long. The V gene end was trimmed by 4 bases and the J gene end by 5 bases; junction bases not matched to a gene: 8. The CDR3 loop is CASSRYQGEYQPQHF. CDR3 coding DNA: TGCGCCAGCAGCCGGTACCAGGGGGAGTATCAGCCCCAGCATTTT.

The CDR3, as DNA: TGTGCCAGCAGCTTGTGGACAGGGAATAGCAATCAGCCCCAGCATTTT. This codes for CASSLWTGNSNQPQHF. The V and J genes are TRBV5-5 and TRBJ1-5, with 8 positions matching TRBD1. CDR3 length equals 16 residues. The germline CDR1 and CDR2 sequences are SGHKS and YYEKEE (reference sequence). The V segment lost 1 base and the J segment 0 bases; nucleotides outside the gene matches: 3.

This clone has only a few counts. The chain combines TRBV10-3 with TRBJ1-2; 8 nucleotides agree with TRBD1. The CDR3 extends over 18 amino acids. Germline trimming cut 1 base from V and 0 bases from J; bases unmatched to any gene: 10. From germline, CDR1 is ENHRY and CDR2 SYGVKD. CDR3 bases: TGTGCCATCAGTGAGTTTAACCTTTGGGACAGGTCTAACTATGGCTACACCTTC. Amino acid sequence: CAISEFNLWDRSNYGYTF.

The chain is built from TRBV20-1 and TRBJ1-5; D is perhaps TRBD1 (5 bases). Germline V CDR1 and CDR2: DFQATT, SNEGSKA (reference sequence). Trimming took 3 bases from V and 4 from J, leaving 13 bases between them. There are 14 residues in the CDR3. The CDR3 loop reads CSASRGRANQPQHF. The CDR3 bases are TGCAGTGCTAGTAGGGGCCGAGCAAATCAGCCCCAGCATTTT.

The chain has TRBV27 and TRBJ2-1, with 8 nucleotides matching TRBD1. J was trimmed by 9 bases and V by 0 bases; bases with no gene match: 10. The germline V gene encodes CDR1 MNHEY and CDR2 SMNVEV (reference sequence). The CDR3 loop spans 16 amino acids. This CDR3 reads CASSLSIWTGSSEQFF. CDR3 coding DNA: TGTGCCAGCAGTTTATCCATTTGGACAGGGTCAAGTGAGCAGTTCTTC.

The chain has TRBV6-4 and TRBJ2-7, with TRBD1 as a possible D gene (6 bases). Germline CDR1 is MRHNA and CDR2 is SNTAGT. This CDR3 is built from 15 residues. Trimming removed 4 bases at V and 3 bases at J, with 16 bases between. CDR3 DNA sequence: TGTGCCAGCAGTGCCGGACCGGGACAAGGCTACGAGCAGTACTTC. This sequence encodes CASSAGPGQGYEQYF.

This chain connects TRBV7-9 to TRBJ2-7, with 7 nucleotides matching TRBD1. The CDR3 has 16 amino acids. J was trimmed by 4 bases and V by 2 bases; bases with no gene match: 11. Germline V lookup: CDR1 SEHNR, CDR2 FQNEAQ (reference sequence). CDR3 in DNA: TGTGCCAGCAGCTTAATAACTGGGACAGTTTCGTACGAGCAGTACTTC. Translated, it gives CASSLITGTVSYEQYF.

The J gene is TRBJ2-7, the V gene TRBV18, with D uncertain. The germline gives CDR1 KGHSH, CDR2 LQKENI. The CDR3 covers 14 residues. Trimming stripped 3 bases from V and 2 bases from J, with 11 bases between. For the CDR3, the DNA is TGTGCCAGCTCACCGTCTCAGGCCGCCTACGAGCAGTACTTC. Protein: CASSPSQAAYEQYF.

The rearrangement uses TRBV5-1 and TRBJ1-1; unclear D gene. Germline assignment: CDR1 SGHRS and CDR2 YFSETQ. The CDR3 consists of 15 residues. With 0 bases removed from V and 6 bases from J, the gap between germline ends came to 15 bases. The CDR3: CASSLVAAGSAEAFF. The CDR3 DNA follows: TGCGCCAGCAGCTTGGTCGCTGCCGGGTCGGCTGAAGCTTTCTTT.

The chain employs TRBV6-5 and TRBJ1-2; no clear D gene. The CDR3 covers 13 residues. Deletions cut 7 bases from V and 4 bases from J, with 13 bases between. The V gene's germline CDR1 is MNHEY and CDR2 SVGAGI. CDR3 region: CASISGGFYGYTF. CDR3 bases: TGTGCCAGCATTTCAGGAGGGTTCTATGGCTACACCTTC.

The chain has TRBV14 and TRBJ1-2; D is unresolved. The CDR3 has 13 amino acids. Germline V gene sequence: CDR1 SGHDN, CDR2 FVKESK. Trimming cost V 1 base and J 7 bases, with 10 bases left between them. The CDR3, as DNA: TGTGCCAGCAGCCAAGGGTTAACGAGTGGCTACACCTTC. Its protein is CASSQGLTSGYTF. The whole variable domain, filled in from reference TRBV14 and TRBJ1-2, reads EAGVTQFPSHSVIEKGQTVTLRCDPISGHDNLYWYRRVMGKEIKFLLHFVKESKQDESGMPNNRFLAERTGGTYSTLKVQPAELEDSGVYFCASSQGLTSGYTFGSGTRLTVV.

The CDR3 region is CASSHPTWTGSNYGYTF. The CDR3 bases are TGTGCCAGCAGCCATCCGACCTGGACAGGGAGCAACTATGGCTACACCTTC. V usage is TRBV5-6 and J usage is TRBJ1-2, with 8 bases fitting TRBD1. CDR1 is SGHDT and CDR2 is YYEEEE in the germline V gene. V dropped 4 bases and J dropped 2; count of bases not matched to a gene: 13. This CDR3 is 17 amino acids long.

This chain connects TRBV5-4 to TRBJ1-1; D is perhaps TRBD1 (5 bases). V gave up 4 bases and J gave up 0 bases, with 13 bases separating them. Germline V CDR1 and CDR2: SGHNT, YYREEE (reference sequence). The CDR3 totals 15 residues. CDR3 residues: CASSHPGELNTEAFF. The CDR3 DNA reads as TGTGCCAGCAGCCACCCGGGGGAACTGAACACTGAAGCTTTCTTT. The full variable domain, its missing parts supplied by reference TRBV5-4 and TRBJ1-1, is ETGVTQSPTHLIKTRGQQVTLRCSSQSGHNTVSWYQQALGQGPQFIFQYYREEENGRGNFPPRFSGLQFPNYSSELNVNALELDDSALYLCASSHPGELNTEAFFGQGTRLTVV.

The J gene is TRBJ2-1, the V gene TRBV3-1 (or the pseudogene TRBV3-2); 8 bases match TRBD2. V gave up 2 bases and J gave up 5 bases; unmatched junction bases: 8. CDR1 is LGHDT, CDR2 YNNKEL, per germline (reference sequence). The CDR3 has 16 amino acids. CDR3 loop: CASSQHLAGIDNEQFF. The DNA for the CDR3 is TGTGCCAGCAGCCAACACTTAGCGGGAATCGACAATGAGCAGTTCTTC.

The genes are TRBV11-3 and TRBJ2-1; the D gene is possibly TRBD1 (5 bases). From germline, CDR1 is SGHNT and CDR2 YENEEA. Trimming pared 5 bases from V and 7 bases from J, leaving 6 bases between. The CDR3 contains 11 residues. The chain's CDR3 is CASSRGNEQFF. CDR3 sequence (DNA): TGTGCCAGCAGCAGGGGTAATGAGCAGTTCTTC. Using reference TRBV11-3 and TRBJ2-1 for the parts outside the CDR3, the full variable domain is EAGVVQSPRYKIIEKKQPVAFWCNPISGHNTLYWYLQNLGQGPELLIRYENEEAVDDSQLPKDRFSAERLKGVDSTLKIQPAELGDSAVYLCASSRGNEQFFGPGTRLTVL.

This clone appeared a single time. This chain connects TRBV10-3 to TRBJ1-2; 7 bases fit TRBD1. The CDR3 is made up of 13 amino acids. Germline CDR1 reads ENHRY; CDR2 reads SYGVKD. V trimming: 4 bases; J trimming: 4 bases; junction bases outside the gene matches: 3. The CDR3 loop reads CAISGGQFYGYTF. The CDR3, as DNA: TGTGCCATCAGTGGGGGACAGTTCTATGGCTACACCTTC.

This rearrangement joins TRBV7-8 to TRBJ1-2; 7 bases align to TRBD1. Germline CDR1 reads SGHVS; CDR2 reads FQNEAQ. The junction had 14 bases not matched to a gene; V was cut back by 7 bases and J by 0 bases. The CDR3 consists of 17 residues. Here the CDR3 DNA reads TGTGCCAGCACCAAAAGCGCTCGGGGGACAGCTAACTATGGCTACACCTTC. Translated, it gives CASTKSARGTANYGYTF.

V gene TRBV10-3 combines with J gene TRBJ1-2, with D possibly TRBD1 on 6 matching bases. This CDR3 is built from 15 residues. Germline V gene sequence: CDR1 ENHRY, CDR2 SYGVKD. V shed 7 bases and J shed 4 bases, with 19 bases lying between them. In nucleotides, the CDR3 is TGTGCCATCACCGACAGGAGCCTCCCTATCTATGGCTACACCTTC. It codes for CAITDRSLPIYGYTF.

This chain joins TRBV3-1 (or the pseudogene TRBV3-2) and TRBJ1-2; the D gene is possibly TRBD1 (5 bases). This CDR3 has 13 residues. Germline lookup yields CDR1 LGHDT and CDR2 YNNKEL (reference sequence). Trimming shortened V by 2 bases and J by 8 bases, and 12 bases separated the two germline ends. The CDR3 nucleotides read TGTGCCAGCAGCCAACGAAGGGGCTGGGGCTACACCTTC. Protein sequence: CASSQRRGWGYTF.

V gene TRBV9 combines with J gene TRBJ2-1; possibly TRBD1 for D (5 bases). Trimming took 4 bases from V and 7 from J, leaving 15 bases between them. This CDR3 has 14 residues. The germline V gene has CDR1 SGDLS and CDR2 YYNGEE. CDR3 sequence: CASSSRTRWNEQFF. CDR3 coding DNA: TGTGCCAGCAGCTCTCGGACACGGTGGAATGAGCAGTTCTTC.

The rearrangement uses TRBV18 and TRBJ2-7; 8 positions match TRBD1. The CDR3 is made up of 12 amino acids. Germline V gene sequence: CDR1 KGHSH, CDR2 LQKENI. With 5 bases clipped from V and 4 bases from J, the junction kept 1 base outside the gene matches. CDR3 residues: CASSGQGYEQYF. As DNA, the CDR3 is TGTGCCAGCTCAGGACAGGGATACGAGCAGTACTTC.

V is TRBV6-4 and J is TRBJ1-3, with unresolved D. V gave up 3 bases and J gave up 0 bases, with 12 bases separating them. Per germline, CDR1 MRHNA and CDR2 SNTAGT. The CDR3 sequence is 16 residues long. The CDR3 DNA is TGTGCCAGCAGTGAAATCGGTAGATCCTCTGGAAACACCATATATTTT. Its protein product is CASSEIGRSSGNTIYF.

This clone was found a few times. The chain employs TRBV2 and TRBJ2-7, with 8 bases aligning to TRBD1. CDR3 length equals 13 residues. With V trimmed by 4 bases and J by 5 bases, 4 bases remained unmatched. Germline assignment: CDR1 SNHLY and CDR2 FYNNEI. CDR3 coding DNA: TGTGCCAGCAGTGGGACAGGGATCCACGAGCAGTACTTC. Amino acid sequence: CASSGTGIHEQYF. Full variable domain (remainder filled in from reference TRBV2 and TRBJ2-7): EPEVTQTPSHQVTQMGQEVILRCVPISNHLYFYWYRQILGQKVEFLVSFYNNEISEKSEIFDDQFSVERPDGSNFTLKIRSTKLEDSAMYFCASSGTGIHEQYFGPGTRLTVT.

This chain joins TRBV10-1 and TRBJ2-3; D unresolved. CDR1 is WNHNN, CDR2 SYGVQD, per germline (reference sequence). The CDR3 consists of 13 residues. V lost 4 bases and J 3 bases, leaving 8 bases between the germline ends. The CDR3 region has the DNA TGCGCCAGCAGTGTTGAGCATACAGATACGCAGTATTTT. Its protein product is CASSVEHTDTQYF.

V usage is TRBV7-8 and J usage is TRBJ1-1, with TRBD1 identical over 10 bases. The CDR3 has 19 amino acids. Losses at the gene ends were 4 bases for V and 3 bases for J; bases not matched to a gene: 17. Germline V gene sequence: CDR1 SGHVS, CDR2 FQNEAQ. CDR3 region: CASSSNPGQGKDYDTEAFF. Written as DNA, the CDR3 is TGTGCCAGCAGCTCAAATCCGGGACAGGGGAAAGATTACGACACTGAAGCTTTCTTT. The variable domain in full, with the rest retrieved from reference TRBV7-8 and TRBJ1-1, is GAGVSQSPRYKVAKRGQDVALRCDPISGHVSLFWYQQALGQGPEFLTYFQNEAQLDKSGLPSDRFFAERPEGSVSTLKIQRTQQEDSAVYLCASSSNPGQGKDYDTEAFFGQGTRLTVV.

This chain links TRBV20-1 with TRBJ1-5; 7 bases agree with TRBD1. The CDR3 extends over 16 amino acids. V lost 3 bases to trimming and J lost 6 bases; unmatched junction nucleotides: 14. Germline-derived CDR1 and CDR2 are DFQATT and SNEGSKA (reference sequence). The CDR3 protein is CSASRLEAGGRQPQHF. The DNA for the CDR3 is TGCAGTGCTAGTCGTTTGGAGGCAGGGGGACGTCAGCCCCAGCATTTT.

The gene calls are TRBV25-1 and TRBJ1-5; D might be TRBD1 (5 bases). Germline V gene sequence: CDR1 MGHDK, CDR2 SYGVNS. The CDR3 contains 14 residues. V lost 5 bases and J 1 base, leaving 9 bases between the germline ends. CDR3 DNA sequence: TGTGCCAGCAGTTCAGGGCCGAGCAATCAGCCCCAGCATTTT. It specifies CASSSGPSNQPQHF. Supplemented by reference TRBV25-1 and TRBJ1-5, the full variable domain reads EADIYQTPRYLVIGTGKKITLECSQTMGHDKMYWYQQDPGMELHLIHYSYGVNSTEKGDLSSESTVSRIRTEHFPLTLESARPSHTSQYLCASSSGPSNQPQHFGDGTRLSIL.